Below, one T cell receptor (beta chain) is given with its context. Its antigen is undetermined. V shed 6 bases, J shed 4 bases, and the junction held 8 bases outside the gene matches. The CDR3 runs to 15 residues. Germline CDR1 and CDR2: LNHDA and SQIVND (reference sequence). No patient escaped relapse after autologous stem cell transplantation, and brentuximab vedotin exposure varied. This sample stems from a study of PD-1 blockade in classical Hodgkin lymphoma. Regarding the study as a whole: Complete responders entered with baseline diversity on par with newly diagnosed patients, the results showed. Still unresolved is the cause of the repertoire differences, which may be disease activity or prior therapy. Newly diagnosed patients were reported to start with lower TCR diversity than healthy donors.

The repertoire was sequenced with immunoSEQ multiplex PCR; TCRdb's copy has only in-frame clones and lacks some. The sample lists around 18,000 clones, 75% to 85% seen once, with over 15% in the top ten. The source of this sequence is a human donor with classical Hodgkin lymphoma. The material was peripheral blood mononuclear cells (PBMCs), obtained before the second cycle of nivolumab. V gene TRBV19 combines with J gene TRBJ1-5, with 8 bases aligning to TRBD1. CDR3 sequence (DNA): TGTGCCAGTAGACAGGACAGGGTGGATAATCAGCCCCAGCATTTT. Amino acids: CASRQDRVDNQPQHF.